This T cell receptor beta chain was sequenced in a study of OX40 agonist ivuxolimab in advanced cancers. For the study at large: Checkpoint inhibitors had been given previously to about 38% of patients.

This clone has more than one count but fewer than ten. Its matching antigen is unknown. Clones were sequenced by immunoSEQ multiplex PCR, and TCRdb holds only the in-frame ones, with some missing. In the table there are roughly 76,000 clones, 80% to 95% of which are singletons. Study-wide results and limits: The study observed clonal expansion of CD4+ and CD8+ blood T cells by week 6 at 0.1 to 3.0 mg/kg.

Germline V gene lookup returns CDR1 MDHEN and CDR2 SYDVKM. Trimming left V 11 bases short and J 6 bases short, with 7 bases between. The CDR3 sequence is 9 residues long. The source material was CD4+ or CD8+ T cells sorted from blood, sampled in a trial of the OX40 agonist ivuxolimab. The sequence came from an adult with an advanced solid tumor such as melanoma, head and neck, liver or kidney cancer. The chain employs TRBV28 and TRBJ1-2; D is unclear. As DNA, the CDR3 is TGTGCCGCCGCGGATGGCTACACCTTC. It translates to CAAADGYTF.